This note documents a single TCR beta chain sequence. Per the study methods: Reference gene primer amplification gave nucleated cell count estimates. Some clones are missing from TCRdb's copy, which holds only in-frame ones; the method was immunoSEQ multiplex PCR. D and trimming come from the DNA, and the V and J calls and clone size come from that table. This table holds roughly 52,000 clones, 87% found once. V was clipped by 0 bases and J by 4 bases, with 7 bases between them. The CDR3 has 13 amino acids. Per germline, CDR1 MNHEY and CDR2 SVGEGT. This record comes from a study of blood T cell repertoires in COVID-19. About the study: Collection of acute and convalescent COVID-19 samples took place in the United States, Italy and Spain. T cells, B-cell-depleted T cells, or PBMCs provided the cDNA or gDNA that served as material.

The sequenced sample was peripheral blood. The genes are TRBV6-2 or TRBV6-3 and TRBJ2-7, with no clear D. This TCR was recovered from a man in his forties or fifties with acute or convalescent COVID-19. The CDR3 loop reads CASSYSARYEQYF. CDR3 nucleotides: TGTGCCAGCAGTTACTCGGCCCGATACGAGCAGTACTTC.